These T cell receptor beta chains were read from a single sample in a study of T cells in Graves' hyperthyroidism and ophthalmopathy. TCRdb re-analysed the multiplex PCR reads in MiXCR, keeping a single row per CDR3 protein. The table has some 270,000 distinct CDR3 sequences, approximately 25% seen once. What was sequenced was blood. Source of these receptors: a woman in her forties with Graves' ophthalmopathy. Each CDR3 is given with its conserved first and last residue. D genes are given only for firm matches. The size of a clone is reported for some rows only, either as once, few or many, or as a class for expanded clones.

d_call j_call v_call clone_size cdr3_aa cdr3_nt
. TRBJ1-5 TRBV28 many CASMRDYSNQPQHF TGTGCCAGCATGAGAGATTATAGCAATCAGCCCCAGCATTTT
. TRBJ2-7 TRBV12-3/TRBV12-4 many CASSFGLEASVKFYEQYF TGTGCCAGCAGTTTTGGGCTAGAGGCCTCCGTGAAGTTCTACGAGCAGTACTTC
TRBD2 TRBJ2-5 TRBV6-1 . CASSDSFSVGTNSVETQYF TGTGCCAGCAGTGATAGTTTCAGCGTTGGGACTAATAGTGTTGAGACCCAGTACTTC
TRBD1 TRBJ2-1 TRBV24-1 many CATSDGDREKQFF TGTGCCACCAGTGACGGGGACAGGGAGAAGCAGTTCTTC
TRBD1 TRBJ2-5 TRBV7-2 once CASSAGTGAETQYF TGTGCCAGCAGCGCAGGGACAGGCGCAGAGACCCAGTACTTC
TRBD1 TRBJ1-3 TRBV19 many CASSSAPWAPGQGPGNTIYF TGTGCCAGTAGTTCCGCTCCGTGGGCCCCGGGACAGGGGCCTGGAAACACCATATATTTT
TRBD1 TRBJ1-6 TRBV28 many CASSGSPGQGFYNSPLHF TGTGCCAGCAGCGGCTCCCCGGGACAGGGGTTTTATAATTCACCCCTCCACTTT
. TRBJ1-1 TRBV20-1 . CSARGPTEAFF TGCAGTGCTAGAGGTCCTACTGAAGCTTTCTTT
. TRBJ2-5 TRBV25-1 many CASSDGTDETQYF TGTGCCAGCAGTGACGGGACTGATGAGACCCAGTACTTC
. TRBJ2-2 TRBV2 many CASRNRVAGELFF TGTGCCAGCAGAAACAGGGTTGCCGGGGAGCTGTTTTTT
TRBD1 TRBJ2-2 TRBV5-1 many CASSLTGVDTGELFF TGCGCCAGCAGCTTAACAGGGGTGGACACCGGGGAGCTGTTTTTT
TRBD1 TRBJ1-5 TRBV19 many CATTGQGNQPQHF TGTGCCACCACGGGACAGGGCAATCAGCCCCAGCATTTT